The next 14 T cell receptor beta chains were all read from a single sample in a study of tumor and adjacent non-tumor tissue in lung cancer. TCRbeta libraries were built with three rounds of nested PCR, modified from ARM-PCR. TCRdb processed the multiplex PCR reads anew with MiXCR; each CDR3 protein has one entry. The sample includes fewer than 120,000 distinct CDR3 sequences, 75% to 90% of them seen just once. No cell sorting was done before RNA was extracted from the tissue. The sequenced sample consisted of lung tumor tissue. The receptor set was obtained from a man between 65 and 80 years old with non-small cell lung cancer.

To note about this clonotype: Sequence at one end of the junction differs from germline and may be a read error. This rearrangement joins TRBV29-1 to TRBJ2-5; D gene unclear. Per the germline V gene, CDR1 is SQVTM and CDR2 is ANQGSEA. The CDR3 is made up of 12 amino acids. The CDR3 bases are TGCAGCGTTGAAGCCGATGATGAGACCCAATACTTC. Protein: CSVEADDETQYF.

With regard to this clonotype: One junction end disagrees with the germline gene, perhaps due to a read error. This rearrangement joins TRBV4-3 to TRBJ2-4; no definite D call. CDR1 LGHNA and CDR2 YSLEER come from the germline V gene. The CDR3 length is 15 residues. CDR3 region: CASCPKMGFKNIQYF. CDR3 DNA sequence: TGCGCCAGCTGCCCAAAGATGGGTTTCAAAAATATTCAGTACTTC.

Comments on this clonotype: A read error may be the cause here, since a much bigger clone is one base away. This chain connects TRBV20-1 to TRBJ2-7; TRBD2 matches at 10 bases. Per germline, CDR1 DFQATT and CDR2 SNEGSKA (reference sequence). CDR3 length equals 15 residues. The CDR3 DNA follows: TGCATTGCTAGAGATACGGGTAGCGGGAGGTCATATCAGTACTTC. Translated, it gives CIARDTGSGRSYQYF.

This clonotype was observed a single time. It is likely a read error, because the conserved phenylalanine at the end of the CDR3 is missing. Here the CDR3 DNA reads TGTACCAGTAGTTACCGCCCAGGGGGGAGTTTCAATCAGCCCCAGCATTCT. It encodes CTSSYRPGGSFNQPQHS. The chain combines TRBV6-2 or TRBV6-3 with TRBJ1-5; 7 nucleotides line up with TRBD1. The germline CDR1 and CDR2 sequences are MNHEY and SVGEGT. The CDR3 totals 17 residues.

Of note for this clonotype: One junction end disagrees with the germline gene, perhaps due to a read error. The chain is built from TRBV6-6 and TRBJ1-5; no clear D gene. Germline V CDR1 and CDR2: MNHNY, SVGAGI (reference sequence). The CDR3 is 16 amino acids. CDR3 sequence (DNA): TGTGCCAGTAATCCCGGAGGGCTTAGAAACAATCAGTCCCAGCATTTT. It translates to CASNPGGLRNNQSQHF.

The CDR3 is CAICFGGRVGNEQFF. DNA of the CDR3: TGTGCCATCTGCTTTGGGGGCAGGGTAGGGAATGAGCAGTTCTTC. The rearrangement joins TRBV5-4 to TRBJ2-1, with D perhaps matching TRBD1 (6 bases). The germline V gene encodes CDR1 SGHNT and CDR2 YYREEE (reference sequence). V was cut by 9 bases and J by 7 bases, with 23 bases left in between. CDR3 length: 15 residues.

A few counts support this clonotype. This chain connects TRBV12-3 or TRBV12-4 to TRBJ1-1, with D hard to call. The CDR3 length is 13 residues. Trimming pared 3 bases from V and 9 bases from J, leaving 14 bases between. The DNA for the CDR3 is TGTGCCAGCAGTTTTCGAGTCACGCAGAAAGCTTTCTTT. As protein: CASSFRVTQKAFF.

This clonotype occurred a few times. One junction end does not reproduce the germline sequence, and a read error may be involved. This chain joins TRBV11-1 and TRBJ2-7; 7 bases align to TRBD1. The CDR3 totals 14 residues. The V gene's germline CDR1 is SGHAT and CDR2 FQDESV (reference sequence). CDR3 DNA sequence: TGTATCAGCCAACCTCCGGGACAGAGCTACGTGCAGTACTTC. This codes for CISQPPGQSYVQYF.

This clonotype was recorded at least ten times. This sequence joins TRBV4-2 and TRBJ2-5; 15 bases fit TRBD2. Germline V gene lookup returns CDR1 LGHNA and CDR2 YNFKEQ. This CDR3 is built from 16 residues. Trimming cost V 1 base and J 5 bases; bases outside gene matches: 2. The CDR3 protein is CASSQGTSGRAETQYF. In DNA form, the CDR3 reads TGTGCCAGCAGCCAAGGGACTAGCGGGAGGGCGGAGACCCAGTACTTC.

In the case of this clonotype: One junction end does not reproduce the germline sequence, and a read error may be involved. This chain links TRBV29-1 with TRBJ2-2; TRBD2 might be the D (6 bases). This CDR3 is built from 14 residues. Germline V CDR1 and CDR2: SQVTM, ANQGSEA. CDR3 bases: TGCAGCGTTGAAACGAACGGGTTCACCGGGGGGCTGTTTTTT. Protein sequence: CSVETNGFTGGLFF.

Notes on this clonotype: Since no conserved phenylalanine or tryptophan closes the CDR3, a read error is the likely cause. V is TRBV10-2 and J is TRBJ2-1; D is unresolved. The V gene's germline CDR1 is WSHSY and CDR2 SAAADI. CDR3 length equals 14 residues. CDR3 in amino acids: CVSSEPPLIHGQFL. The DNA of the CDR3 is TGCGTCAGCAGTGAGCCTCCACTAATACATGGGCAGTTCCTC.

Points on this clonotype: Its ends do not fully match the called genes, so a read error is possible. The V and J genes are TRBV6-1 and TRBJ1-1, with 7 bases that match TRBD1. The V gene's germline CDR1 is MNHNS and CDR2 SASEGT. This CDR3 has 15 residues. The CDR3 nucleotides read TGTGCCAGCAGACAATGGGGACAGAGTCGTTCTGAAGCTATCTTT. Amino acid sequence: CASRQWGQSRSEAIF.

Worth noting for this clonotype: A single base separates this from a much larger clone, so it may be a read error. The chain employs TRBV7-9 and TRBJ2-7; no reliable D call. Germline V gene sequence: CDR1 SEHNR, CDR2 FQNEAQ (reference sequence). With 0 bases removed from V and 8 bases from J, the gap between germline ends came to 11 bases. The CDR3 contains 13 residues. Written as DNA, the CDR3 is TGTGCCAGCAGCTTAGCAGGGAAATACAAGCAGTACTTC. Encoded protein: CASSLAGKYKQYF.

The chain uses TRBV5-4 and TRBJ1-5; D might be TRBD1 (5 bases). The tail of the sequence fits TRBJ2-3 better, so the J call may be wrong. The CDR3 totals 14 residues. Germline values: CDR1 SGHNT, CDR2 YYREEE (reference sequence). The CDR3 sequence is CASSVQGRNQPQYF. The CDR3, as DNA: TGTGCCAGCAGCGTGCAGGGCCGCAATCAACCCCAGTATTTT.